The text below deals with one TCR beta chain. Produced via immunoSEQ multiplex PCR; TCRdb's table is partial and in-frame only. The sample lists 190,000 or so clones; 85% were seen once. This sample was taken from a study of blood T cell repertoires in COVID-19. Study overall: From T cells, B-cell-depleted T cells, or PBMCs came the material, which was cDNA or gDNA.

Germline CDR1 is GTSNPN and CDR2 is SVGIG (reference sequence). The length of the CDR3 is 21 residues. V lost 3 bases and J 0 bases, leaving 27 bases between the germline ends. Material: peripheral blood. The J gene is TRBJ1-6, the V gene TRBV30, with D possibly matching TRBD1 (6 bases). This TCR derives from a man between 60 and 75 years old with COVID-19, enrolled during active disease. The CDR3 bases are TGTGCCTGGAGGAGTACGGGACACCAAGGGGTCCGGTTCTCCTATAATTCACCCCTCCACTTT. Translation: CAWRSTGHQGVRFSYNSPLHF. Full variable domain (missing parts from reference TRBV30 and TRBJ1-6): SQTIHQWPATLVQPVGSPLSLECTVEGTSNPNLYWYRQAAGRGLQLLFYSVGIGQISSEVPQNLSASRPQDRQFILSSKKLLLSDSGFYLCAWRSTGHQGVRFSYNSPLHFGNGTRLTVT.